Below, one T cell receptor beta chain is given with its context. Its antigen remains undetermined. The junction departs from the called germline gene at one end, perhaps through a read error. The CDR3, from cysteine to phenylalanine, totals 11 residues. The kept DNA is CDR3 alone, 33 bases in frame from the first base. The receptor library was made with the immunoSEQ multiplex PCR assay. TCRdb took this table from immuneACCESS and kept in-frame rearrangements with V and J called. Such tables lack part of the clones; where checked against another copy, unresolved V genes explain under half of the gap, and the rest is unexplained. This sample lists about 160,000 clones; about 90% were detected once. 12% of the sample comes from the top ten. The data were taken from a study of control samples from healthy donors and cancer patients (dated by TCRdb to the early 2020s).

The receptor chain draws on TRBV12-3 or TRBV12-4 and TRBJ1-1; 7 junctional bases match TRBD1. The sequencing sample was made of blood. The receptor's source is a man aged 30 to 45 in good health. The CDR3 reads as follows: CASSPGTEVFF. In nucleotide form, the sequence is TGTGCCAGCAGTCCCGGGACAGAAGTTTTCTTT.